This entry lists 7 T cell receptor beta chains sequenced from one sample in a study of control samples from healthy donors and cancer patients. The protocol was immunoSEQ multiplex PCR, while the TCRdb copy is restricted to in-frame clones and leaves out a portion. Among about 28,000 clones, around nine tenths were seen once, and the ten largest hold 1.5% to 2%. The sequencing input was PBMCs. These receptors all come from a woman in her thirties or forties with lung cancer.

The chain recombines TRBV2 with TRBJ1-1, with TRBD1 identical over 8 bases. This CDR3 has 14 amino acids. With V trimmed by 2 bases and J by 5 bases, 4 bases remained unmatched. From germline, CDR1 is SNHLY and CDR2 FYNNEI. The CDR3 DNA reads as TGTGCCAGCAGTGAACAGGGGGCGAGGACTGAAGCTTTCTTT. It translates to CASSEQGARTEAFF.

V usage is TRBV6-5 and J usage is TRBJ1-2, with a weak D call TRBD1 (6 bases). The ends were cut back, 8 bases at V and 1 base at J, with 11 bases in the middle. This CDR3 is 13 amino acids long. Germline V gives CDR1 MNHEY, CDR2 SVGAGI. CDR3 protein: CASGGQVNYGYTF. The DNA for the CDR3 is TGTGCCAGCGGGGGACAAGTTAACTATGGCTACACCTTC.

J is TRBJ1-2 and V is TRBV6-5; 10 nucleotides match TRBD1. This CDR3 spans 13 amino acids. Germline-derived CDR1 and CDR2 are MNHEY and SVGAGI. The trim removed 6 bases at V and 7 bases at J, leaving 5 bases unmatched. The DNA for the CDR3 is TGTGCCAGCAGAGGGACAGGGGACCCTGGCTACACCTTC. Residues: CASRGTGDPGYTF.

The chain is built from TRBV6-2 or TRBV6-3 and TRBJ2-2; D may be TRBD1 (7 bases). Between the trimmed V and J ends, which lost 4 bases and 4 bases, there was a span of 13 bases. The CDR3 extends over 15 amino acids. The germline CDR1 and CDR2 sequences are MNHEY and SVGEGT. The CDR3 protein is CASSFGTAGTGELFF. In DNA, the CDR3 is TGTGCCAGCAGTTTCGGGACAGCGGGCACCGGGGAGCTGTTTTTT.

This CDR3 reads CASSLRAGGYGYTF. Written as DNA, the CDR3 is TGTGCCAGCAGTTTGCGGGCAGGGGGCTATGGCTACACCTTC. The J gene is TRBJ1-2, the V gene TRBV28, with 7 bases fitting TRBD1. Germline V CDR1 and CDR2: MDHEN, SYDVKM. J lost 4 bases, V lost 3 bases, and 5 bases had no gene match. CDR3 length: 14 amino acids.

The gene calls are TRBV7-6 and TRBJ2-7; TRBD2 matches at 7 bases. There are 15 residues in the CDR3. Germline V gives CDR1 SGHVS, CDR2 FNYEAQ. The V gene end was trimmed by 2 bases and the J gene end by 7 bases; junction bases not matched to a gene: 11. The CDR3: CASSLSERGWQEQYF. CDR3 bases: TGTGCCAGCAGCTTAAGCGAGCGGGGATGGCAGGAGCAGTACTTC.

The J gene is TRBJ1-1, the V gene TRBV5-1; 7 bases match TRBD1. Germline CDR1 is SGHRS and CDR2 is YFSETQ. V gave up 0 bases and J gave up 4 bases; unmatched junction bases: 3. CDR3 length: 14 residues. The CDR3 is CASSLEGQFTEAFF. CDR3 DNA sequence: TGCGCCAGCAGCTTGGAGGGACAGTTCACTGAAGCTTTCTTT.